What follows is one T cell receptor (beta chain) and its context. Assay: immunoSEQ multiplex PCR; the TCRdb copy retains only in-frame clones and omits some. The table shows under 200,000 clones, with about 91% occurring only once. This entry comes from a study of T cell responses to AZD1222 COVID-19 vaccine. Germline V CDR1 and CDR2: MDHEN, SYDVKM. The CDR3 length is 17 residues. The junction had 10 bases not matched to a gene; V was cut back by 5 bases and J by 0 bases. Sequencing used peripheral blood, obtained 28 days after the second AZD1222 dose. The sequence came from an adult who received the AZD1222 COVID-19 vaccine. J is TRBJ1-3 and V is TRBV28, with 7 bases matching TRBD1. The CDR3, as DNA: TGTGCCAGCAGTCCGGGGACAGTGACCCTCTCTGGAAACACCATATATTTT. Translated: CASSPGTVTLSGNTIYF.